Below are 32 T cell receptor beta chains sequenced from a single sample in a study of beta chain features in type 1 diabetes. Study observations and caveats: Shorter TCRB CDR3s, moderately but significantly so, marked every one of the four CD4+ subsets in Type 1 diabetes patients.

Sequenced material consisted of expressed TCRB transcripts (all of the isolated RNA was reverse transcribed). The repertoire was sequenced with immunoSEQ multiplex PCR; TCRdb's copy has only in-frame clones and lacks some. This sample has roughly 300,000 clones, with over 7% found just once. Their cognate antigens are unknown. The sequenced sample was central memory CD4+ T cells from blood. Every receptor here comes from a man aged 30-40 years with type 1 diabetes.

The rearrangement links TRBV6-1 to TRBJ2-1; 9 bases are a match to TRBD1. The CDR3 totals 15 residues. Per germline, CDR1 MNHNS and CDR2 SASEGT. After removal of 1 base from V and 14 bases from J, the junction contained 12 bases not matched to a gene. This CDR3 reads CASSEGRAGTGKKFF. DNA for the CDR3: TGTGCCAGCAGTGAAGGAAGAGCCGGGACAGGGAAAAAGTTCTTC.

The gene calls are TRBV15 and TRBJ1-2, with TRBD1 matching 8 bases. The CDR3 contains 13 residues. Losses at the gene ends were 5 bases for V and 4 bases for J; bases not matched to a gene: 3. The V gene's germline CDR1 is LNHNV and CDR2 YYDKDF (reference sequence). In nucleotides, the CDR3 is TGTGCCACCAGCGGGGGACAGGCCTATGGCTACACCTTC. The encoded protein is CATSGGQAYGYTF.

As regards this clone: Sequence at one end of the junction differs from germline and may be a read error. The genes are TRBV7-7 and TRBJ2-5; TRBD2 matches at 10 bases. Germline loops: CDR1 SSHAT, CDR2 FNYEAQ (reference sequence). This CDR3 is built from 14 residues. The CDR3 bases are TGTGCTAGCAGCTTACTAGCGGGGTGGGAGACCCAGTACTTC. It encodes CASSLLAGWETQYF.

This clone was observed a handful of times. For the CDR3, the DNA is TGTGCCAGCAGCCCCCCCGGAGGGACAGGAAACACCATATATTTT. It translates to CASSPPGGTGNTIYF. This chain joins TRBV11-2 and TRBJ1-3; weak D call: TRBD1 (6 bases). The CDR3 has 15 amino acids. With 5 bases removed from V and 4 bases from J, the gap between germline ends came to 15 bases. CDR1 and CDR2 from the germline V gene are SGHAT and FQNNGV.

The chain combines TRBV10-3 with TRBJ2-5; 11 bases match TRBD2. Unmatched junction bases numbered 4, after V lost 0 bases and J lost 4 bases. The length of the CDR3 is 16 residues. In germline, CDR1 is ENHRY, CDR2 SYGVKD. CDR3 in amino acids: CAISESLAGALETQYF. As DNA, the CDR3 is TGTGCCATCAGTGAGTCACTAGCGGGGGCACTAGAGACCCAGTACTTC.

This clone has only a few counts. This chain links TRBV28 with TRBJ1-2; D gene ambiguous. Germline-derived CDR1 and CDR2 are MDHEN and SYDVKM. V was pared by 3 bases and J by 8 bases, with 16 bases between. This CDR3 has 14 amino acids. Here the CDR3 DNA reads TGTGCCAGCAGTTTGTCGACACAAACGTCAGGCTACACCTTC. It translates to CASSLSTQTSGYTF.

In its sample, this clone was seen a few times. The CDR3 sequence is CASSRGPLSGGYTF. The CDR3 nucleotides read TGCGCCAGCAGCCGGGGGCCTTTAAGCGGTGGCTACACCTTC. The chain couples TRBV4-3 to TRBJ1-2; TRBD1 is a possible D gene (6 bases). The CDR3 totals 14 residues. Trimming stripped 4 bases from V and 7 bases from J, with 16 bases between. Germline V CDR1 and CDR2: LGHNA, YSLEER.

This clone was seen more than once but under ten times. V usage is TRBV30 and J usage is TRBJ2-3, with 7 bases lining up with TRBD2. V was clipped by 3 bases and J by 8 bases; unmatched bases: 8. The CDR3 has 13 amino acids. The germline V gene encodes CDR1 GTSNPN and CDR2 SVGIG (reference sequence). CDR3 in DNA: TGTGCCTGGAGCCACCGGGACTACAGTACGCAGTATTTT. Protein product: CAWSHRDYSTQYF.

This clone was seen only a few times. The V and J genes are TRBV6-5 and TRBJ1-1; TRBD1 might be the D (6 bases). With 6 bases removed from V and 5 bases from J, the gap between germline ends came to 13 bases. The germline gives CDR1 MNHEY, CDR2 SVGAGI. CDR3 length equals 13 residues. The DNA of the CDR3 is TGTGCCAGCAGGTCAACAGGGTATACTGAAGCTTTCTTT. Protein: CASRSTGYTEAFF.

The V call is TRBV6-1, the J call TRBJ2-2, with 7 bases aligning to TRBD1. J gave up 1 base and V 4 bases, and 0 bases lay outside the gene matches. Germline assignment: CDR1 MNHNS and CDR2 SASEGT. The CDR3 is made up of 14 amino acids. The CDR3 protein is CASSGQGNTGELFF. The DNA for the CDR3 is TGTGCCAGCAGTGGACAGGGGAACACCGGGGAGCTGTTTTTT.

The J gene is TRBJ2-5, the V gene TRBV5-1; D is ambiguous. The CDR3 spans 15 residues. Germline CDR1 reads SGHRS; CDR2 reads YFSETQ. Trimming took 5 bases from V and 3 from J, leaving 17 bases between them. The CDR3 region has the DNA TGCGCCAGCAGGCCCGCCGGATCTAAGGAAGAGACCCAGTACTTC. Its protein is CASRPAGSKEETQYF.

This clone was found a few times. CDR3 bases: TGCAGCGTTGAAGAGTCCAGGGGGAGCTTGAGCTCCTACAATGAGCAGTTCTTC. It encodes CSVEESRGSLSSYNEQFF. J is TRBJ2-1 and V is TRBV29-1; 7 nucleotides match TRBD1. The trim removed 0 bases at V and 0 bases at J, leaving 11 bases unmatched. This CDR3 contains 18 residues. CDR1 and CDR2 (germline): SQVTM, ANQGSEA.

This clone appeared a few times. This chain uses TRBV6-5 with TRBJ2-1, with 8 bases that match TRBD1. The trim removed 5 bases at V and 5 bases at J, leaving 5 bases unmatched. The germline gives CDR1 MNHEY, CDR2 SVGAGI. This CDR3 contains 14 residues. The CDR3 loop reads CASSARTGNNEQFF. DNA of the CDR3: TGTGCCAGCAGTGCTCGGACAGGGAACAATGAGCAGTTCTTC.

This clone was counted only a few times. The identical CDR3 is also encoded by other nucleotide sequences in the sample. The chain couples TRBV2 to TRBJ2-3; 8 bases are shared with TRBD2. This CDR3 is 16 amino acids long. The junction had 3 bases not matched to a gene; V was cut back by 1 base and J by 0 bases. Per the germline V gene, CDR1 is SNHLY and CDR2 is FYNNEI. The CDR3 DNA reads TGTGCCAGCAGTGAAGGCGGGGGGATTAGCACAGATACGCAGTATTTT. Translating it yields CASSEGGGISTDTQYF.

The sample holds many counts of this clone. The gene calls are TRBV5-5 and TRBJ1-3, with D perhaps TRBD1 (6 bases). This CDR3 region has 14 residues. Germline values: CDR1 SGHKS, CDR2 YYEKEE (reference sequence). Trimming removed 6 bases at V and 4 bases at J, with 14 bases between. CDR3 sequence: CASTSWGAGNTIYF. DNA of the CDR3: TGTGCCAGCACCTCGTGGGGGGCAGGAAACACCATATATTTT.

This clone has more than one count but fewer than ten. The rearrangement uses TRBV10-1 and TRBJ2-7, with D possibly matching TRBD1 (6 bases). Deletions cut 3 bases from V and 5 bases from J, with 11 bases between. Germline assignment: CDR1 WNHNN and CDR2 SYGVQD (reference sequence). The CDR3 is 13 amino acids. For the CDR3, the DNA is TGCGCCAGCAGTGATGGCAGGGGAGACGAGCAGTACTTC. The encoded protein is CASSDGRGDEQYF.

The chain recombines TRBV28 with TRBJ2-7; D ambiguous. Germline V lookup: CDR1 MDHEN, CDR2 SYDVKM. There are 13 residues in the CDR3. Trimming shortened V by 3 bases and J by 5 bases, and 11 bases separated the two germline ends. CDR3 nucleotide sequence: TGTGCCAGCAGTTTGGTAGGGTACGACGAGCAGTACTTC. Its translation: CASSLVGYDEQYF.

The chain couples TRBV7-2 to TRBJ1-5, with unresolved D. Germline V gives CDR1 SGHTA, CDR2 FQGNSA. The CDR3 has 16 residues. V lost 5 bases, J lost 4 bases, and 18 bases lay in between. The DNA of the CDR3 is TGTGCCAGCAGCGAAAGGACCGGTGCGGTAAATCAGCCCCAGCATTTT. It encodes CASSERTGAVNQPQHF.

The chain carries TRBV6-6 and TRBJ2-4; the match to TRBD1 covers 7 bases. The ends lost 2 bases at V and 15 bases at J; junction bases unmatched: 7. The CDR3 spans 12 residues. Germline V CDR1 and CDR2: MNHNY, SVGAGI (reference sequence). The CDR3 DNA follows: TGTGCCAGCAGTTACGCGACGGGACAGAGGTACTTC. Protein sequence: CASSYATGQRYF.

The chain couples TRBV9 to TRBJ1-1, with 7 bases matching TRBD1. V gave up 2 bases and J gave up 6 bases; unmatched junction bases: 19. Germline V gene sequence: CDR1 SGDLS, CDR2 YYNGEE. The length of the CDR3 is 18 residues. CDR3 amino acids: CASSVGGGGFHQQAEAFF. The CDR3, as DNA: TGTGCCAGCAGCGTGGGAGGGGGCGGATTCCACCAGCAGGCTGAAGCTTTCTTT.

This chain connects TRBV7-2 to TRBJ1-1; D is uncertain. CDR3 length: 13 residues. CDR1 SGHTA and CDR2 FQGNSA come from the germline V gene. Trimming removed 4 bases from V and 0 bases from J, with 6 bases in between. The CDR3 here is CASSSDMNTEAFF. CDR3 DNA: TGTGCCAGCAGCTCCGACATGAACACTGAAGCTTTCTTT.

The V call is TRBV12-5, the J call TRBJ2-1, with D hard to call. The CDR3 loop spans 13 amino acids. V was clipped by 0 bases and J by 7 bases, with 7 bases between them. Germline assignment: CDR1 LGHNT and CDR2 FRNRAP. CDR3 sequence: CASGLVRANEQFF. CDR3 sequence (DNA): TGTGCTAGTGGTTTGGTAAGGGCAAATGAGCAGTTCTTC. The whole variable domain, filled in from reference TRBV12-5 and TRBJ2-1, reads DARVTQTPRHKVTEMGQEVTMRCQPILGHNTVFWYRQTMMQGLELLAYFRNRAPLDDSGMPKDRFSAEMPDATLATLKIQPSEPRDSAVYFCASGLVRANEQFFGPGTRLTVL.

The sample holds a few counts of this clone. The chain is built from TRBV7-9 and TRBJ1-1; TRBD1 is a possible D gene (5 bases). V lost 4 bases and J 4 bases, leaving 13 bases between the germline ends. The CDR3 has 14 residues. Germline V gives CDR1 SEHNR, CDR2 FQNEAQ (reference sequence). The CDR3 DNA follows: TGTGCCAGCAGCTCAGACAGTTCAGGCACTGAAGCTTTCTTT. Its translation is CASSSDSSGTEAFF.

The V gene is TRBV4-3, the J gene TRBJ2-6; perhaps TRBD2 as D (6 bases). The germline V gene has CDR1 LGHNA and CDR2 YSLEER. The length of the CDR3 is 21 residues. Trimming cost V 2 bases and J 1 base, with 24 bases left between them. The DNA of the CDR3 is TGCGCCAGCAGCCAATCAGGCATTTCGGCGGGGAGGAAATCTGGGGCCAACGTCCTGACTTTC. Encoded protein: CASSQSGISAGRKSGANVLTF.

The chain links TRBV29-1 to TRBJ2-1; D is perhaps TRBD2 (6 bases). CDR3 size: 16 residues. Germline V gene sequence: CDR1 SQVTM, CDR2 ANQGSEA. Trimming removed 2 bases from V and 4 bases from J, with 18 bases in between. CDR3 region: CSVEPPPGLHYNEQFF. The CDR3 DNA is TGCAGCGTTGAACCACCCCCGGGACTCCATTACAATGAGCAGTTCTTC.

This clone occurred a few times. The rearrangement joins TRBV19 to TRBJ2-2; tentatively, D is TRBD1 (6 bases). The CDR3 is 16 residues long. Germline V lookup: CDR1 LNHDA, CDR2 SQIVND (reference sequence). Trimming took off 6 bases at V and 6 bases at J, with 20 bases between the two ends. DNA of the CDR3: TGTGCCAGTAGAAGTATTGGGGGCATAAAGGCCGGGGAGCTGTTTTTT. Protein: CASRSIGGIKAGELFF. Based on the CDR3 plus reference TRBV19 and TRBJ2-2, the full variable domain is DGGITQSPKYLFRKEGQNVTLSCEQNLNHDAMYWYRQDPGQGLRLIYYSQIVNDFQKGDIAEGYSVSREKKESFPLTVTSAQKNPTAFYLCASRSIGGIKAGELFFGEGSRLTVL.

This clone was seen at least ten times. The V gene is TRBV4-1, the J gene TRBJ1-4; D perhaps matches TRBD1 (6 bases). Germline CDR1 is MGHRA and CDR2 is YSYEKL. V gave up 3 bases and J gave up 1 base, with 12 bases separating them. The CDR3 is made up of 16 amino acids. CDR3 amino acids: CASSQADRLTNEKLFF. DNA of the CDR3: TGCGCCAGCAGCCAGGCTGACAGGTTAACTAATGAAAAACTGTTTTTT.

In this sample, this clone turned up many times. The V and J genes are TRBV19 and TRBJ1-2; a possible D gene is TRBD1 (6 bases). V dropped 4 bases and J dropped 0 bases, with 9 bases sitting between them. Per the germline V gene, CDR1 is LNHDA and CDR2 is SQIVND (reference sequence). The CDR3 is 14 residues long. The CDR3 sequence: CASSTRTANYGYTF. The DNA of the CDR3 is TGTGCCAGTAGTACACGGACAGCTAACTATGGCTACACCTTC.

This chain uses TRBV6-6 with TRBJ1-5; D call uncertain. CDR1 is MNHNY and CDR2 is SVGAGI in the germline V gene (reference sequence). V was cut by 6 bases and J by 1 base, with 16 bases left in between. The CDR3 sequence is 16 residues long. Here the CDR3 reads CASRPAHGASNQPQHF. The CDR3 DNA reads as TGTGCCAGCAGACCCGCCCATGGAGCGAGCAATCAGCCCCAGCATTTT.

This clone was observed a few times. This sequence joins TRBV5-1 and TRBJ2-3; D is perhaps TRBD1 (6 bases). The CDR3 spans 14 residues. V lost 3 bases and J 4 bases, leaving 12 bases between the germline ends. Germline values: CDR1 SGHRS, CDR2 YFSETQ. CDR3 sequence reads: CASSSGQQADTQYF. The CDR3 DNA sequence: TGCGCCAGCAGCTCTGGACAGCAAGCAGATACGCAGTATTTT.

In its sample, this clone was seen a few times. Here the CDR3 reads CASSQDLTGSGSPLHF. The CDR3 DNA reads as TGTGCCAGCAGCCAAGATCTAACGGGGTCGGGATCACCCCTCCACTTT. The chain recombines TRBV14 with TRBJ1-6; the D is unclear. V was cut by 0 bases and J by 10 bases, with 16 bases left in between. The CDR3 totals 16 residues. The germline CDR1 and CDR2 sequences are SGHDN and FVKESK. Based on the CDR3 plus reference TRBV14 and TRBJ1-6, the full variable domain is EAGVTQFPSHSVIEKGQTVTLRCDPISGHDNLYWYRRVMGKEIKFLLHFVKESKQDESGMPNNRFLAERTGGTYSTLKVQPAELEDSGVYFCASSQDLTGSGSPLHFGNGTRLTVT.

The chain carries TRBV28 and TRBJ2-3; 11 bases fit TRBD2. J gave up 2 bases and V 6 bases, and 4 bases lay outside the gene matches. The CDR3 runs to 15 residues. Per germline, CDR1 MDHEN and CDR2 SYDVKM. CDR3 sequence reads: CASRVAGGYTDTQYF. CDR3 in DNA: TGTGCCAGCAGAGTAGCGGGGGGGTACACAGATACGCAGTATTTT.